Presented here are 26 T cell receptor beta chains from one specimen sequenced in a study of cytomegalovirus exposure and HLA in healthy donors (dated by TCRdb to the late 2010s). Library creation used the immunoSEQ multiplex PCR assay. For the multiplex PCR, a mixture combining 60 forward primers for TCR Vbeta segments and 13 reverse primers for TCR Jbeta segments was used. The table comes from immuneACCESS by way of TCRdb, which keeps in-frame sequences with V and J called. Part of the clones is missing from these tables; in studies checked, under half for an unresolved V gene and the rest for unknown reasons. In this sample the table shows about 140,000 clones, approximately 62% of which occur a single time. The top ten clones comprise 1.5% to 2% of the sample. The sequenced sample was PBMCs. These receptors were obtained from a human donor in good health.

This chain joins TRBV29-1 and TRBJ1-2; D is possibly TRBD1 (5 bases). This CDR3 comprises 9 residues. The ends were cut back, 5 bases at V and 14 bases at J, with 12 bases in the middle. The germline V gene has CDR1 SQVTM and CDR2 ANQGSEA. The CDR3 spells CSVTEGTTF. Here the CDR3 DNA reads TGCAGCGTTACAGAGGGGACTACCTTC. Supplemented by reference TRBV29-1 and TRBJ1-2, the full variable domain reads SAVISQKPSRDICQRGTSLTIQCQVDSQVTMMFWYRQQPGQSLTLIATANQGSEATYESGFVIDKFPISRPNLTFSTLTVSNMSPEDSSIYLCSVTEGTTFGSGTRLTVV.

This chain connects TRBV19 to TRBJ2-5; 14 bases match TRBD2. In germline, CDR1 is LNHDA, CDR2 SQIVND (reference sequence). Unmatched junction bases numbered 5, after V lost 9 bases and J lost 2 bases. This CDR3 is 15 amino acids long. CDR3 protein: CASGTSGSGQETQYF. CDR3 DNA sequence: TGTGCCAGCGGGACTAGCGGGAGTGGACAAGAGACCCAGTACTTC.

This clone appeared a single time. This chain uses TRBV18 with TRBJ2-1; the match to TRBD2 covers 8 bases. Germline CDR1 reads KGHSH; CDR2 reads LQKENI. V dropped 4 bases and J dropped 10; count of bases not matched to a gene: 12. The CDR3 spans 15 residues. In DNA, the CDR3 is TGTGCCAGCTCACAACACGCAGCGGGGGCGGGGGAGCAGTTCTTC. As protein: CASSQHAAGAGEQFF.

This clone has just a few counts. The rearrangement links TRBV5-5 to TRBJ2-7; TRBD1 agrees at 8 bases. V lost 4 bases and J lost 5; bases outside the gene matches: 2. Germline CDR1 SGHKS, CDR2 YYEKEE (reference sequence). The CDR3 runs to 12 residues. The CDR3: CASSRTGNEQYF. CDR3 nucleotides: TGTGCCAGCAGCCGGACAGGGAACGAGCAGTACTTC.

This sequence joins TRBV25-1 and TRBJ2-1, with a weak D call TRBD1 (5 bases). The CDR3 is 17 amino acids. CDR1 is MGHDK and CDR2 is SYGVNS in the germline V gene. The V end was cut by 3 bases, the J end by 0 bases, with 15 bases between. CDR3 sequence reads: CASSEGRTPGSYNEQFF. The DNA for the CDR3 is TGTGCCAGCAGTGAGGGCCGGACACCCGGCTCCTACAATGAGCAGTTCTTC.

The J gene is TRBJ2-7, the V gene TRBV6-5; 7 bases align to TRBD1. CDR3 length: 15 amino acids. V dropped 5 bases and J dropped 0; count of bases not matched to a gene: 7. Germline V gene data show CDR1 as MNHEY and CDR2 as SVGAGI. This CDR3 is CASSRSRDSSYEQYF. The CDR3 nucleotides are TGTGCCAGCAGTAGATCCCGGGACAGCTCCTACGAGCAGTACTTC.

The chain has TRBV2 and TRBJ2-5, with 7 bases matching TRBD1. CDR1 is SNHLY, CDR2 FYNNEI, per germline. V lost 5 bases and J lost 1; bases outside the gene matches: 4. The CDR3 is 14 amino acids. CDR3 protein: CASSSQGVQETQYF. CDR3 coding DNA: TGTGCCAGCAGTTCCCAGGGGGTCCAAGAGACCCAGTACTTC.

J is TRBJ2-7 and V is TRBV28; tentative D call: TRBD1 (5 bases). The V gene's germline CDR1 is MDHEN and CDR2 SYDVKM. V dropped 6 bases and J dropped 0 bases, with 18 bases sitting between them. This CDR3 spans 16 amino acids. The CDR3 loop is CASRSQGSWHSYEQYF. For the CDR3, the DNA is TGTGCCAGCAGGTCCCAGGGTAGCTGGCACTCCTACGAGCAGTACTTC.

The J gene is TRBJ2-7, the V gene TRBV5-1; TRBD1 might be the D (5 bases). The DNA end is more similar to TRBJ2-1, so the J call may be wrong. Germline CDR1 is SGHRS and CDR2 is YFSETQ. This CDR3 spans 13 amino acids. DNA of the CDR3: TGCGCCAGCAGCCCAGACAGCTCCTACGAGCAGTTCTTC. Translating gives CASSPDSSYEQFF.

This clone was seen a single time. J is TRBJ2-2 and V is TRBV5-1, with 7 bases matching TRBD2. The germline gives CDR1 SGHRS, CDR2 YFSETQ. The ends lost 4 bases at V and 3 bases at J; junction bases unmatched: 3. The CDR3 extends over 14 amino acids. The CDR3 reads CASSGGVDTGELFF. In DNA, the CDR3 is TGCGCCAGCAGCGGGGGGGTCGACACCGGGGAGCTGTTTTTT.

Written as DNA, the CDR3 is TGTGCCAGCAGCTCCCCGGGGAGCTCTGGAAACACCATATATTTT. This sequence encodes CASSSPGSSGNTIYF. The chain has TRBV11-2 and TRBJ1-3; unclear D gene. Germline values: CDR1 SGHAT, CDR2 FQNNGV. The CDR3 is made up of 15 amino acids. Trimming took 4 bases from V and 0 from J, leaving 10 bases between them.

This clone was picked up a small number of times. In DNA form, the CDR3 reads TGTGCCAGTAGCAGGGACTACGGCTACGAGCAGTACTTC. Protein sequence: CASSRDYGYEQYF. The chain is built from TRBV19 and TRBJ2-7; TRBD2 aligns across 7 bases. CDR3 length: 13 residues. V was clipped by 6 bases and J by 3 bases; unmatched bases: 5. Germline CDR1 LNHDA, CDR2 SQIVND (reference sequence).

The V call is TRBV6-6, the J call TRBJ1-1; D may be TRBD1 (6 bases). V lost 7 bases and J 6 bases, leaving 12 bases between the germline ends. The CDR3 contains 12 residues. Germline lookup yields CDR1 MNHNY and CDR2 SVGAGI (reference sequence). The CDR3 DNA sequence: TGTGCCAGCAAGGGGGGGAGCTCTGAAGCTTTCTTT. Its translation is CASKGGSSEAFF.

A remark on this clone: The junction and the germline gene differ at one end; a read error may be behind it. The chain carries TRBV25-1 and TRBJ1-1; the D gene is possibly TRBD1 (6 bases). Germline-derived CDR1 and CDR2 are MGHDK and SYGVNS. This CDR3 spans 13 amino acids. The CDR3 coding sequence is TGTGCCAGCAGTCTAACGGGGGGCCCGGAGACGGTCTTT. Encoded protein: CASSLTGGPETVF.

This clone was recorded a few times. The CDR3, as DNA: TGTGCCAGCTCAGGACTAGCGGGAAGCACAGATACGCAGTATTTT. Translating gives CASSGLAGSTDTQYF. The chain uses TRBV18 and TRBJ2-3; 12 nucleotides align to TRBD2. CDR1 and CDR2 from the germline V gene are KGHSH and LQKENI. The J segment lost 0 bases and the V segment lost 5 bases, leaving 0 bases of the junction unmatched. CDR3 length: 15 amino acids.

This clone was counted only a few times. The CDR3: CASSLTSGRSSEQYF. The CDR3 DNA is TGTGCCAGCAGCTTAACTAGCGGGAGGTCGTCCGAGCAGTACTTC. The rearrangement uses TRBV11-2 and TRBJ2-7; TRBD2 matches at 12 bases. Germline V gene data show CDR1 as SGHAT and CDR2 as FQNNGV. V shed 2 bases and J 6 bases; nucleotides not matched to a gene: 5. This CDR3 is built from 15 residues.

The chain links TRBV20-1 to TRBJ2-1; D uncertain. Trimming stripped 6 bases from V and 15 bases from J, with 18 bases between. Germline V gene data show CDR1 as DFQATT and CDR2 as SNEGSKA (reference sequence). The CDR3 loop spans 11 amino acids. CDR3: CSAEHSETRFF. DNA of the CDR3: TGCAGTGCCGAACACAGTGAGACGCGGTTCTTC.

This chain joins TRBV5-1 and TRBJ2-5; 8 bases fit TRBD2. Germline V gene data show CDR1 as SGHRS and CDR2 as YFSETQ. This CDR3 spans 16 amino acids. The ends lost 1 base at V and 0 bases at J; junction bases unmatched: 5. The CDR3 spells CASSLSGGEDQETQYF. CDR3 in DNA: TGCGCCAGCAGCTTGAGCGGGGGCGAGGACCAAGAGACCCAGTACTTC.

The chain couples TRBV7-9 to TRBJ2-2; 11 bases are shared with TRBD2. The CDR3 is 16 residues long. The J segment lost 7 bases and the V segment lost 2 bases, leaving 6 bases of the junction unmatched. Looked up from germline, CDR1 is SEHNR and CDR2 is FQNEAQ (reference sequence). CDR3: CASSLLLAGANGELFF. Here the CDR3 DNA reads TGTGCCAGCAGCTTACTACTAGCGGGAGCGAACGGGGAGCTGTTTTTT.

This clone has more than one count but fewer than ten. The genes are TRBV7-4 and TRBJ2-7; 10 bases align to TRBD1. V trimming: 11 bases; J trimming: 6 bases; junction bases outside the gene matches: 19. Germline CDR1 and CDR2: SGHVT and SQSDAQ. The CDR3 has 16 residues. CDR3 amino acids: CARHPWGQGWGSEQYF. The CDR3 DNA follows: TGTGCCCGCCACCCGTGGGGACAGGGGTGGGGATCCGAGCAGTACTTC. Supplemented by reference TRBV7-4 and TRBJ2-7, the full variable domain reads GAGVSQSPRYKVAKRGRDVALRCDSISGHVTLYWYRQTLGQGSEVLTYSQSDAQRDKSGRPSGRFSAERPERSVSTLKIQRTEQGDSAVYLCARHPWGQGWGSEQYFGPGTRLTVT.

J is TRBJ2-3 and V is TRBV7-9; TRBD2 might be the D (6 bases). The CDR3 extends over 15 amino acids. Per germline, CDR1 SEHNR and CDR2 FQNEAQ (reference sequence). V lost 5 bases and J lost 2, with 14 bases in between. CDR3 DNA sequence: TGTGCCAGCAGCCCAATGGGCGGGGACACAGATACGCAGTATTTT. Encoded protein: CASSPMGGDTDTQYF.

The V and J genes are TRBV6-5 and TRBJ2-5; D is unresolved. The CDR3 is made up of 13 amino acids. Germline-derived CDR1 and CDR2 are MNHEY and SVGAGI. The V end lost 6 bases, the J end lost 5 bases, and 13 bases lay between the germline ends. The CDR3 DNA sequence: TGTGCCAGCAGCCTGAATGGGCATGAGACCCAGTACTTC. This translates into CASSLNGHETQYF.

This sequence joins TRBV2 and TRBJ2-2; 9 bases match TRBD2. The CDR3 extends over 16 amino acids. Trimming at V came to 6 bases and at J to 5 bases, leaving 10 bases not matched to a gene. Germline V gene data show CDR1 as SNHLY and CDR2 as FYNNEI. Written as DNA, the CDR3 is TGTGCCAGCAGAGAAAAAGCGGGAGGCGGGACCGGGGAGCTGTTTTTT. This translates into CASREKAGGGTGELFF.

V and J are TRBV11-2 and TRBJ1-3, with D tentatively TRBD1 (5 bases). V lost 5 bases and J 1 base, leaving 15 bases between the germline ends. From germline, CDR1 is SGHAT and CDR2 FQNNGV. The CDR3 totals 16 residues. As DNA, the CDR3 is TGTGCCAGCAGCCCGCAACAAGGGGTTTCTGGAAACACCATATATTTT. Protein sequence: CASSPQQGVSGNTIYF.

This clone was detected only once. The chain recombines TRBV5-1 with TRBJ2-2; TRBD1 matches 11 bases. The V gene end was trimmed by 4 bases and the J gene end by 5 bases; junction bases not matched to a gene: 4. The CDR3 consists of 15 residues. CDR1 is SGHRS, CDR2 YFSETQ, per germline. This CDR3 reads CASSGGTGGTGELFF. CDR3 DNA: TGCGCCAGCAGCGGAGGGACAGGGGGAACCGGGGAGCTGTTTTTT.

DNA for the CDR3: TGTGCCAGCATGACCGGGACTAGCGTCTATGAGCAGTTCTTC. Amino acid sequence: CASMTGTSVYEQFF. The chain carries TRBV28 and TRBJ2-1; 10 nucleotides match TRBD2. The V gene end was trimmed by 7 bases and the J gene end by 8 bases; junction bases not matched to a gene: 8. CDR3 length: 14 amino acids. The germline CDR1 and CDR2 sequences are MDHEN and SYDVKM.